The clone carrying this TCR beta chain was found once. Its cognate antigen is unknown. This record belongs to a study of T cell responses to AZD1222 COVID-19 vaccine. Assay used: immunoSEQ multiplex PCR; TCRdb lists only in-frame clones, some missing. The sample holds some 95,000 clones, approximately 86% seen once. Overall study results and limits: Regions 160-218 and 743-854 held dominance among vaccine-associated CD4 TCRs, which spanned spike. Repertoires were obtained solely post-peak T cell response. Spike-specific TCR breadth and depth rose after two AZD1222 doses. The study reported that nearly half of spike-specific TCRs target unmutated variant regions.

The CDR3 covers 12 residues. Deletions cut 7 bases from V and 2 bases from J, with 10 bases between. Germline V lookup: CDR1 SGDLS, CDR2 YYNGEE. The source was peripheral blood, collected on day 0 of AZD1222 vaccination. The chain couples TRBV9 to TRBJ2-7; possibly TRBD1 or TRBD2 for D (6 bases each). This sequence was found in an adult in good health. The CDR3 sequence: CASGGTPYEQYF. For the CDR3, the DNA is TGTGCCAGCGGCGGGACACCCTACGAGCAGTACTTC.